This T cell receptor (beta chain) appears in the sequencing data of a study of T cell changes during pregnancy in multiple sclerosis. V dropped 4 bases and J dropped 1 base, with 13 bases sitting between them. Germline CDR1 MNHNS, CDR2 SASEGT. This CDR3 comprises 15 residues. TCRdb's table, derived via immunoSEQ multiplex PCR, lists solely in-frame clones and lacks some. The sample has 67,000 or so clones, roughly 92% seen once. This chain joins TRBV6-1 and TRBJ1-1; D uncertain. The sequence came from a female donor in good health, enrolled as a control in a pregnancy study. The sample in question was CD8+ T cells from peripheral blood mononuclear cells, obtained in the third trimester of pregnancy. DNA for the CDR3: TGTGCCAGCAGTGGATTATTACTTCGGAACACTGAAGCTTTCTTT. Translation: CASSGLLLRNTEAFF.